These 26 T cell receptor beta chains share one sample of origin, sequenced in a study of shared clonotypes between healthy human individuals. TCRdb's copy holds only in-frame clones and misses some; the assay was immunoSEQ multiplex PCR. This sample has 2 million to 3 million clones; approximately 94% occur once, and the top ten carry more than 0.35%. The specimen was naive CD4+ T cells from PBMCs. Subset described: CD45RA+ positively selected. The source of these receptors is a man aged 18 to 29 in good health. Some clones in this sample may be carry-over from other donors' samples.

This rearrangement joins TRBV9 to TRBJ1-2; TRBD1 aligns across 7 bases. This CDR3 region has 14 residues. The germline CDR1 and CDR2 sequences are SGDLS and YYNGEE. J gave up 7 bases and V 2 bases, and 8 bases lay outside the gene matches. The CDR3 spells CASSVTGQAGGYTF. In nucleotides, the CDR3 is TGTGCCAGCAGCGTGACAGGGCAGGCGGGTGGCTACACCTTC.

As for this clone: This CDR3 is also generated by other DNA sequences in the sample. J is TRBJ2-2 and V is TRBV19; D call uncertain. The CDR3 runs to 14 residues. Germline-derived CDR1 and CDR2 are LNHDA and SQIVND (reference sequence). V lost 0 bases and J 1 base, leaving 3 bases between the germline ends. This CDR3 is CASSIDRNTGELFF. CDR3 nucleotide sequence: TGTGCCAGTAGTATAGACAGGAACACCGGGGAGCTGTTTTTT.

This rearrangement joins TRBV6-6 to TRBJ2-6; the D gene is possibly TRBD1 (6 bases). Trimming shortened V by 8 bases and J by 2 bases, and 10 bases separated the two germline ends. Looked up from germline, CDR1 is MNHNY and CDR2 is SVGAGI (reference sequence). CDR3 size: 14 residues. CDR3 DNA: TGTGCCAGCTTGCGGACAGCTGGGGCCAACGTCCTGACTTTC. Its protein product is CASLRTAGANVLTF.

This sequence joins TRBV7-3 and TRBJ2-3; D gene uncertain. The CDR3 totals 14 residues. Trimming cost V 4 bases and J 2 bases, with 10 bases left between them. The germline V gene encodes CDR1 SGHTA and CDR2 FQGTGA. Here the CDR3 reads CASSSWAHTDTQYF. CDR3 bases: TGTGCCAGCAGCTCCTGGGCCCACACAGATACGCAGTATTTT.

This rearrangement joins TRBV30 to TRBJ2-2; 7 nucleotides agree with TRBD1. The V and J ends lost 5 bases and 4 bases, in that order; junction bases with no gene match: 4. Germline V CDR1 and CDR2: GTSNPN, SVGIG (reference sequence). This CDR3 spans 13 amino acids. The CDR3 DNA is TGTGCCTGGCAGACAGGGTCCACCGGGGAGCTGTTTTTT. As protein: CAWQTGSTGELFF.

This chain connects TRBV5-4 to TRBJ2-3; 8 bases line up with TRBD2. Germline assignment: CDR1 SGHNT and CDR2 YYREEE (reference sequence). The CDR3 spans 16 residues. Losses at the gene ends were 4 bases for V and 6 bases for J; bases not matched to a gene: 13. This CDR3 is CASSRMEAGVKDTQYF. The CDR3 nucleotides read TGTGCCAGCAGCCGAATGGAAGCGGGAGTGAAGGATACGCAGTATTTT.

DNA for the CDR3: TGTGCCAGCAGCCGGGGATCACGCACAGATACGCAGTATTTT. Its translation: CASSRGSRTDTQYF. The V call is TRBV7-3, the J call TRBJ2-3; possibly TRBD2 for D (5 bases). Germline-derived CDR1 and CDR2 are SGHTA and FQGTGA. This CDR3 is 14 amino acids long. V lost 5 bases and J lost 1, with 10 bases in between.

The genes are TRBV9 and TRBJ2-1; D is perhaps TRBD2 (6 bases). The ends were cut back, 0 bases at V and 4 bases at J, with 11 bases in the middle. Germline CDR1 is SGDLS and CDR2 is YYNGEE. The CDR3 length is 15 residues. The CDR3 protein is CASSVGASEYNEQFF. CDR3 nucleotide sequence: TGTGCCAGCAGCGTAGGGGCTAGCGAGTACAATGAGCAGTTCTTC.

J is TRBJ1-1 and V is TRBV5-1; no clear D. CDR3 length equals 14 residues. Trimming took off 5 bases at V and 8 bases at J, with 19 bases between the two ends. Germline loops: CDR1 SGHRS, CDR2 YFSETQ. The CDR3 DNA reads TGCGCCAGCAGTAGTCAGCCCGAGGCCGGGGAAGCTTTCTTT. This sequence encodes CASSSQPEAGEAFF. The full variable domain, rest sourced from reference TRBV5-1 and TRBJ1-1, is KAGVTQTPRYLIKTRGQQVTLSCSPISGHRSVSWYQQTPGQGLQFLFEYFSETQRNKGNFPGRFSGRQFSNSRSEMNVSTLELGDSALYLCASSSQPEAGEAFFGQGTRLTVV.

This clone was detected once. The chain has TRBV6-5 and TRBJ1-1; D gene unclear. CDR1 and CDR2 (germline): MNHEY, SVGAGI. This CDR3 is built from 15 residues. V was clipped by 0 bases and J by 5 bases, with 13 bases between them. The CDR3 nucleotides read TGTGCCAGCAGTTACTCTTTTAAAGTGAGAACTGAAGCTTTCTTT. Translation gives CASSYSFKVRTEAFF.

The chain uses TRBV7-8 and TRBJ1-1, with D possibly TRBD1 on 6 matching bases. This CDR3 is 13 amino acids long. CDR1 and CDR2 from the germline V gene are SGHVS and FQNEAQ. V was clipped by 1 base and J by 8 bases, with 11 bases between them. The CDR3 region has the DNA TGTGCCAGCAGCTTAGACAGGGTGGGAGAAGCTTTCTTT. As protein: CASSLDRVGEAFF.

The J gene is TRBJ1-1, the V gene TRBV28; D is uncertain. Trimming took off 3 bases at V and 1 base at J, with 12 bases between the two ends. The CDR3 has 15 residues. Germline V gene lookup returns CDR1 MDHEN and CDR2 SYDVKM. As DNA, the CDR3 is TGTGCCAGCAGTTTCCCGGAGACAACGAACACTGAAGCTTTCTTT. It is translated as CASSFPETTNTEAFF.

The chain employs TRBV28 and TRBJ2-1; 9 positions match TRBD1. Germline V gives CDR1 MDHEN, CDR2 SYDVKM. CDR3 size: 19 residues. The J segment lost 12 bases and the V segment lost 7 bases, leaving 28 bases of the junction unmatched. The CDR3 DNA follows: TGTGCCAGCACTCTTCTTCCGGGACAGGGTCAGGTAATAGCCGAGGGGCAGTTCTTC. Its translation: CASTLLPGQGQVIAEGQFF.

The rearrangement links TRBV2 to TRBJ2-1; 10 bases line up with TRBD2. The CDR3 length is 16 residues. Germline CDR1 and CDR2: SNHLY and FYNNEI. The V gene end was trimmed by 6 bases and the J gene end by 6 bases; junction bases not matched to a gene: 11. CDR3 region: CASRERTSGGANEQFF. In DNA, the CDR3 is TGTGCCAGCAGGGAGCGGACTAGCGGAGGGGCCAATGAGCAGTTCTTC.

V gene TRBV4-3 combines with J gene TRBJ1-2, with TRBD1 identical over 9 bases. CDR1 and CDR2 (germline): LGHNA, YSLEER. The CDR3 totals 16 residues. The trim removed 3 bases at V and 8 bases at J, leaving 13 bases unmatched. CDR3 bases: TGCGCCAGCAGCCAGGGAACAGGGGGCTTGGTGGGCGGCTACACCTTC. Its protein product is CASSQGTGGLVGGYTF.

CDR3 amino acids: CATSRRQGSDTIYF. CDR3 coding DNA: TGTGCCACCAGCAGAAGGCAGGGGAGTGACACCATATATTTT. The V and J genes are TRBV15 and TRBJ1-3; perhaps TRBD1 as D (6 bases). V was trimmed by 2 bases and J by 8 bases, leaving 13 bases between them. Germline CDR1 LNHNV, CDR2 YYDKDF (reference sequence). The CDR3 runs 14 residues.

V usage is TRBV6-1 and J usage is TRBJ2-7; D is unclear. Germline values: CDR1 MNHNS, CDR2 SASEGT. The V end was cut by 3 bases, the J end by 0 bases, with 18 bases between. The CDR3 has 17 amino acids. The CDR3 is CASSDPPPRASSYEQYF. In DNA, the CDR3 is TGTGCCAGCAGTGACCCGCCTCCTCGCGCCAGCTCCTACGAGCAGTACTTC.

The rearrangement joins TRBV28 to TRBJ2-7; 10 nucleotides align to TRBD1. The CDR3 has 14 amino acids. With V trimmed by 8 bases and J by 4 bases, 8 bases remained unmatched. From germline, CDR1 is MDHEN and CDR2 SYDVKM. The CDR3: CASCEGQGTYEQYF. The DNA of the CDR3 is TGTGCCAGCTGCGAGGGACAGGGGACTTACGAGCAGTACTTC.

The chain combines TRBV28 with TRBJ1-4; 7 bases fit TRBD1. Germline V gene lookup returns CDR1 MDHEN and CDR2 SYDVKM. This CDR3 region has 17 residues. The J segment lost 0 bases and the V segment lost 8 bases, leaving 12 bases of the junction unmatched. The CDR3 coding sequence is TGTGCCAGCGCCCACGGGAGGGGGCCCTCAACTAATGAAAAACTGTTTTTT. It yields the protein CASAHGRGPSTNEKLFF.

This clone was counted once. This rearrangement joins TRBV5-1 to TRBJ2-2; TRBD2 agrees at 9 bases. Germline CDR1 is SGHRS and CDR2 is YFSETQ. With 4 bases clipped from V and 3 bases from J, the junction kept 16 bases outside the gene matches. CDR3 length: 19 amino acids. CDR3 region: CASSLTPVVLAGYTGELFF. The CDR3 bases are TGCGCCAGCAGCCTGACGCCGGTAGTACTAGCGGGTTACACCGGGGAGCTGTTTTTT.

The chain employs TRBV5-1 and TRBJ2-5, with 8 bases that match TRBD1. Per the germline V gene, CDR1 is SGHRS and CDR2 is YFSETQ. The CDR3 consists of 16 residues. V lost 4 bases and J lost 4; bases outside the gene matches: 12. The DNA for the CDR3 is TGCGCCAGCAGCACCTATACCCTAGGACAGGGAGAGACCCAGTACTTC. Translated, it gives CASSTYTLGQGETQYF. Supplemented by reference TRBV5-1 and TRBJ2-5, the full variable domain reads KAGVTQTPRYLIKTRGQQVTLSCSPISGHRSVSWYQQTPGQGLQFLFEYFSETQRNKGNFPGRFSGRQFSNSRSEMNVSTLELGDSALYLCASSTYTLGQGETQYFGPGTRLLVL.

This clone has just one count. The chain is built from TRBV4-1 and TRBJ1-5; D is perhaps TRBD1 (5 bases). The CDR3 extends over 15 amino acids. Germline CDR1 and CDR2: MGHRA and YSYEKL. Trimming pared 4 bases from V and 2 bases from J, leaving 12 bases between. Written as DNA, the CDR3 is TGCGCCAGCAGCCGAGCAGGGCCGGGCAATCAGCCCCAGCATTTT. Protein sequence: CASSRAGPGNQPQHF.

The V gene is TRBV2, the J gene TRBJ1-1, with a tentative D call TRBD1 (6 bases). The CDR3 covers 13 residues. Germline values: CDR1 SNHLY, CDR2 FYNNEI. V was trimmed by 10 bases and J by 4 bases, leaving 16 bases between them. CDR3 bases: TGTGCCAAAGGCGGAGAGGGGGGCACTGAAGCTTTCTTT. Amino acid sequence: CAKGGEGGTEAFF.

The chain joins TRBV19 to TRBJ2-2; maybe TRBD2 (5 bases). V was clipped by 1 base and J by 6 bases, with 12 bases between them. From germline, CDR1 is LNHDA and CDR2 SQIVND (reference sequence). There are 15 residues in the CDR3. The CDR3 is CASSIGAGGPGELFF. The CDR3 DNA follows: TGTGCCAGTAGTATAGGGGCGGGCGGCCCCGGGGAGCTGTTTTTT.

V usage is TRBV29-1 and J usage is TRBJ2-3, with D perhaps matching TRBD1 or TRBD2 (5 bases each). This CDR3 comprises 12 residues. V was clipped by 2 bases and J by 4 bases, with 7 bases between them. Germline assignment: CDR1 SQVTM and CDR2 ANQGSEA. The CDR3 sequence: CSVEMGADTQYF. DNA of the CDR3: TGCAGCGTTGAAATGGGGGCAGATACGCAGTATTTT.

The chain uses TRBV14 and TRBJ1-2, with a possible D match to TRBD1 (6 bases). The CDR3 extends over 16 amino acids. Trimming removed 4 bases at V and 6 bases at J, with 21 bases between. The V gene's germline CDR1 is SGHDN and CDR2 FVKESK. CDR3 DNA: TGTGCCAGCAGCCCTCGAGGTTGGAGGGGGGGGAATGGCTACACCTTC. Protein: CASSPRGWRGGNGYTF.